The present T cell receptor beta chain was sequenced within a study of shared clonotypes between healthy human individuals. Study-wide points: What naive subsets generally showed was a larger estimated richness than memory subsets showed. Compared with clonotypes that all four donors shared, non-shared clonotypes had lower generation probabilities.

Measured with immunoSEQ multiplex PCR; TCRdb has only the in-frame clones, and not every one. In the table there are 1,400,000 or so clones, 98% of which are singletons. Regarding this clone: Its antigen is unknown.

With V trimmed by 5 bases and J by 5 bases, 9 bases remained unmatched. Germline CDR1 KGHSH, CDR2 LQKENI. The CDR3 extends over 15 amino acids. A split of CD4+ cells into CD45RA+ naive and CD45RA-negative memory subsets was performed. The sequenced sample was naive CD4+ T cells sorted from blood. Subset defined: CD45RA+ positively selected. This receptor was taken from a man aged 25 to 45 in good health. The rearrangement links TRBV18 to TRBJ2-7; 10 bases align to TRBD1. In nucleotides, the CDR3 is TGTGCCAGCTCAGGGGGACAGGGGTTATTCGACGAGCAGTACTTC. This translates into CASSGGQGLFDEQYF.